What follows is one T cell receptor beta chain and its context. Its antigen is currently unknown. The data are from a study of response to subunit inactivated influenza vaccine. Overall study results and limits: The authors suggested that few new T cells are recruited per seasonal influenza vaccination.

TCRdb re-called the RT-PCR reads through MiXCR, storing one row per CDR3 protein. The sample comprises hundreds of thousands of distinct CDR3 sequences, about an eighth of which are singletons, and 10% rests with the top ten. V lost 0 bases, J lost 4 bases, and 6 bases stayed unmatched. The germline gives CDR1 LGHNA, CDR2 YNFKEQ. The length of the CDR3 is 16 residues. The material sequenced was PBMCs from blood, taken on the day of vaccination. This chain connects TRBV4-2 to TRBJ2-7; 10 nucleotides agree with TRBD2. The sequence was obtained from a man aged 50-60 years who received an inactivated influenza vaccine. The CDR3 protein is CASSQEVSSGSYEQYF. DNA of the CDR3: TGTGCCAGCAGCCAAGAGGTTTCTAGCGGGAGTTACGAGCAGTACTTC.